The rows below give T cell receptor beta chains drawn from one sample of a study of shared clonotypes between healthy human individuals. Using immunoSEQ multiplex PCR, the repertoire was profiled, and TCRdb retains in-frame clones only, with some absent. The sample contains about 610,000 clones, more than 95% of which appear only once. Specimen: naive CD4+ T cells sorted from blood. Receptor source: a woman aged 30 to 39 in good health. CDR3s include the opening cysteine and the closing phenylalanine or tryptophan. Each record gives: clone size, V gene, D gene, J gene, CDR3 protein, CDR3 DNA. A D gene is named only where the DNA matches it firmly. Size is stated for part of the rows, as once, few or many counts, or as a class when the clone is expanded.

abundance: NA
v_gene: TRBV6-5
d_gene: TRBD2
j_gene: TRBJ2-7
CDR3aa: CASSYSTSGGSYEQYF
CDR3nt: TGTGCCAGCAGTTACTCTACTAGCGGTGGGTCCTACGAGCAGTACTTC

abundance: NA
v_gene: TRBV7-3
d_gene: TRBD2
j_gene: TRBJ2-2
CDR3aa: CASSPHSSGRAVGTGELFF
CDR3nt: TGTGCCAGCAGCCCGCACTCTAGCGGGAGGGCCGTAGGCACCGGGGAGCTGTTTTTT

abundance: NA
v_gene: TRBV29-1
d_gene: TRBD1
j_gene: TRBJ1-2
CDR3aa: CSVQTPPGTGVGYTF
CDR3nt: TGCAGCGTCCAAACACCCCCCGGGACAGGGGTTGGCTACACCTTC

abundance: NA
v_gene: TRBV28
d_gene: NA
j_gene: TRBJ2-1
CDR3aa: CASRGAGKLDEQFF
CDR3nt: TGTGCCAGCAGGGGGGCAGGGAAATTAGATGAGCAGTTCTTC

abundance: NA
v_gene: TRBV5-6
d_gene: NA
j_gene: TRBJ1-2
CDR3aa: CASSAARASGYGYTF
CDR3nt: TGTGCCAGCAGCGCGGCCAGGGCATCGGGCTATGGCTACACCTTC

abundance: once
v_gene: TRBV5-1
d_gene: TRBD1
j_gene: TRBJ2-6
CDR3aa: CASREGQVHVPSGANVLTF
CDR3nt: TGCGCCAGCAGGGAGGGACAGGTGCATGTACCCTCTGGGGCCAACGTCCTGACTTTC

abundance: once
v_gene: TRBV7-9
d_gene: NA
j_gene: TRBJ2-2
CDR3aa: CASWGGHGTGELFF
CDR3nt: TGTGCCAGCTGGGGGGGGCACGGCACCGGGGAGCTGTTTTTT

abundance: NA
v_gene: TRBV28
d_gene: NA
j_gene: TRBJ1-1
CDR3aa: CASSFPPHTEAFF
CDR3nt: TGTGCCAGCAGTTTCCCTCCGCACACTGAAGCTTTCTTT

abundance: NA
v_gene: TRBV7-2
d_gene: NA
j_gene: TRBJ2-3
CDR3aa: CASTGGPVNTQYF
CDR3nt: TGTGCCAGCACAGGCGGGCCGGTGAATACGCAGTATTTT

abundance: NA
v_gene: TRBV4-1
d_gene: TRBD1
j_gene: TRBJ1-2
CDR3aa: CASSQKDRPYGYTF
CDR3nt: TGCGCCAGCAGCCAAAAGGACAGGCCATATGGCTACACCTTC

abundance: once
v_gene: TRBV4-2
d_gene: NA
j_gene: TRBJ1-6
CDR3aa: CASSPGGPNSPLHF
CDR3nt: TGTGCCAGCAGCCCCGGAGGCCCCAATTCACCCCTCCACTTT

abundance: NA
v_gene: TRBV27
d_gene: NA
j_gene: TRBJ2-6
CDR3aa: CASSGGAGANVLTF
CDR3nt: TGTGCCAGCAGTGGGGGCGCTGGGGCCAACGTCCTGACTTTC

abundance: NA
v_gene: TRBV7-6
d_gene: NA
j_gene: TRBJ1-2
CDR3aa: CASSLGLGGPRLPYGYTF
CDR3nt: TGTGCCAGCAGCTTAGGACTGGGGGGACCCCGCTTGCCCTATGGCTACACCTTC

abundance: NA
v_gene: TRBV11-2
d_gene: TRBD2
j_gene: TRBJ2-1
CDR3aa: CASRRPGRGGGEQFF
CDR3nt: TGTGCCAGCAGACGGCCCGGTCGGGGGGGCGGTGAGCAGTTCTTC

abundance: NA
v_gene: TRBV7-9
d_gene: TRBD1
j_gene: TRBJ2-2
CDR3aa: CASNAGGTGELFF
CDR3nt: TGTGCCAGCAACGCAGGGGGCACCGGGGAGCTGTTTTTT

abundance: NA
v_gene: TRBV11-2
d_gene: TRBD2
j_gene: TRBJ2-3
CDR3aa: CASSPPGRATDTQYF
CDR3nt: TGTGCCAGCAGCCCACCCGGGAGGGCTACAGATACGCAGTATTTT

abundance: NA
v_gene: TRBV5-1
d_gene: TRBD1
j_gene: TRBJ2-3
CDR3aa: CASSLGQGSTDTQYF
CDR3nt: TGCGCCAGCAGCTTGGGACAGGGAAGCACAGATACGCAGTATTTT

abundance: NA
v_gene: TRBV5-1
d_gene: TRBD2
j_gene: TRBJ2-1
CDR3aa: CASSLAGGSSYNEQFF
CDR3nt: TGCGCCAGCAGCTTGGCTGGCGGGAGCTCCTACAATGAGCAGTTCTTC

abundance: NA
v_gene: TRBV28
d_gene: TRBD1
j_gene: TRBJ1-5
CDR3aa: CASKGGGQPQHF
CDR3nt: TGTGCCAGCAAAGGGGGCGGTCAGCCCCAGCATTTT

abundance: NA
v_gene: TRBV19
d_gene: TRBD2
j_gene: TRBJ2-7
CDR3aa: CASSMQRGYEQYF
CDR3nt: TGTGCCAGTAGTATGCAGCGGGGCTACGAGCAGTACTTC

abundance: NA
v_gene: TRBV29-1
d_gene: NA
j_gene: TRBJ2-7
CDR3aa: CSVVWRTYEQYF
CDR3nt: TGCAGCGTTGTATGGCGGACCTACGAGCAGTACTTC

abundance: NA
v_gene: TRBV6-1
d_gene: NA
j_gene: TRBJ1-4
CDR3aa: CASSEALRGEKLFF
CDR3nt: TGTGCCAGCAGTGAAGCCCTGCGGGGGGAAAAACTGTTTTTT

abundance: NA
v_gene: TRBV6-4
d_gene: TRBD1
j_gene: TRBJ1-5
CDR3aa: CASSYKGQGLIGSNQPQHF
CDR3nt: TGTGCCAGCAGTTATAAGGGACAGGGGTTGATTGGAAGCAATCAGCCCCAGCATTTT

abundance: NA
v_gene: TRBV5-4
d_gene: NA
j_gene: TRBJ2-7
CDR3aa: CASSYTWGGPELWEQYF
CDR3nt: TGTGCCAGCAGCTATACGTGGGGCGGCCCGGAGCTATGGGAGCAGTACTTC

abundance: NA
v_gene: TRBV7-9
d_gene: NA
j_gene: TRBJ2-1
CDR3aa: CASSSEASGHEDEQFF
CDR3nt: TGTGCCAGCAGCTCAGAAGCGAGCGGGCATGAAGATGAGCAGTTCTTC

abundance: NA
v_gene: TRBV10-3
d_gene: TRBD1
j_gene: TRBJ1-5
CDR3aa: CAIRDRGSNQPQHF
CDR3nt: TGTGCCATCAGGGACAGGGGGAGCAATCAGCCCCAGCATTTT

abundance: NA
v_gene: TRBV6-1
d_gene: NA
j_gene: TRBJ1-2
CDR3aa: CASRAGTANYGYTF
CDR3nt: TGTGCCAGCAGGGCAGGAACAGCTAACTATGGCTACACCTTC

abundance: NA
v_gene: TRBV6-5
d_gene: NA
j_gene: TRBJ2-7
CDR3aa: CASRTVGGSYEQYF
CDR3nt: TGTGCCAGCAGGACTGTTGGGGGCTCCTACGAGCAGTACTTC